Each of the 28 T cell receptor beta chains below was sequenced from the same sample in a study of T cell responses to AZD1222 COVID-19 vaccine. The method was immunoSEQ multiplex PCR; TCRdb's version includes in-frame clones alone and lacks a portion of them. The sample shows over 90,000 clones, over 80% of them seen only once. The source material was peripheral blood, sampled on day 0 of AZD1222 vaccination. The receptors were sampled from an adult in good health.

The V call is TRBV7-2, the J call TRBJ2-2, with 7 bases fitting TRBD1. The V and J ends lost 4 bases and 7 bases, in that order; junction bases with no gene match: 9. Germline V gene sequence: CDR1 SGHTA, CDR2 FQGNSA. The CDR3 is 15 residues long. The CDR3 is CASSSAQGYGGELFF. In DNA, the CDR3 is TGTGCCAGCAGCTCGGCACAGGGGTACGGCGGGGAGCTGTTTTTT.

The chain employs TRBV28 and TRBJ1-4; 9 bases agree with TRBD1. Germline CDR1 reads MDHEN; CDR2 reads SYDVKM. V lost 6 bases to trimming and J lost 6 bases; unmatched junction nucleotides: 11. The CDR3 length is 16 residues. The CDR3 protein is CASRARVGQGDEKLFF. In nucleotides, the CDR3 is TGTGCCAGCAGGGCTCGTGTGGGACAGGGAGATGAAAAACTGTTTTTT.

This chain connects TRBV10-3 to TRBJ2-5; possibly TRBD1 for D (7 bases). Between the trimmed V and J ends, which lost 2 bases and 2 bases, there was a span of 9 bases. Germline loops: CDR1 ENHRY, CDR2 SYGVKD. The CDR3 sequence is 14 residues long. Here the CDR3 DNA reads TGTGCCATCAGTGAGGCGGGACAGCAAGAGACCCAGTACTTC. This translates into CAISEAGQQETQYF.

The chain couples TRBV6-1 to TRBJ1-1, with TRBD1 as a possible D gene (5 bases). Germline V CDR1 and CDR2: MNHNS, SASEGT. Trimming took off 0 bases at V and 8 bases at J, with 13 bases between the two ends. The CDR3 spans 14 residues. This chain's CDR3 is CASSEAYGNREAFF. CDR3 bases: TGTGCCAGCAGTGAAGCTTACGGTAACAGGGAAGCTTTCTTT.

This clone was seen just once. The chain carries TRBV6-5 and TRBJ2-7; D might be TRBD2 (5 bases). Germline V gene lookup returns CDR1 MNHEY and CDR2 SVGAGI. Trimming removed 0 bases at V and 2 bases at J, with 8 bases between. The CDR3 runs 14 residues. CDR3 amino acids: CASSYSEATYEQYF. CDR3 nucleotides: TGTGCCAGCAGTTACTCGGAGGCTACCTACGAGCAGTACTTC.

The chain recombines TRBV19 with TRBJ1-1; D is undetermined. V shed 4 bases and J shed 1 base, with 1 base lying between them. Germline CDR1 and CDR2: LNHDA and SQIVND (reference sequence). The CDR3 is 11 amino acids. CDR3 amino acids: CASSKNTEAFF. CDR3 in DNA: TGTGCCAGTAGTAAGAACACTGAAGCTTTCTTT.

The CDR3 loop reads CASRRGATGELFF. CDR3 DNA: TGTGCCAGCAGACGGGGGGCTACCGGGGAGCTGTTTTTT. The V and J genes are TRBV11-2 and TRBJ2-2, with a weak D call TRBD2 (7 bases). Germline V gene data show CDR1 as SGHAT and CDR2 as FQNNGV. The CDR3 is made up of 13 amino acids. V lost 6 bases and J lost 5, with 10 bases in between.

Only one count was recorded for this clone. V and J are TRBV5-8 and TRBJ2-1; 14 positions match TRBD2. This CDR3 has 17 amino acids. CDR1 is SGHTS and CDR2 is YDEGEE in the germline V gene. J gave up 5 bases and V 5 bases, and 9 bases lay outside the gene matches. Written as DNA, the CDR3 is TGTGCCAGCAGTTACTCTGTGACTAGCGGGGGGGACAATGAGCAGTTCTTC. Protein sequence: CASSYSVTSGGDNEQFF.

The chain links TRBV23-1 to TRBJ2-7; D is ambiguous. TRBV23-1 is known as an ORF, though its function is uncertain. The CDR3 has 14 residues. Trimming stripped 2 bases from V and 3 bases from J, with 11 bases between. The CDR3 loop is CASSQPSTYYEQYF. The CDR3 DNA follows: TGCGCCAGCAGTCAACCCTCGACTTACTACGAGCAGTACTTC.

J is TRBJ2-3 and V is TRBV12-3 or TRBV12-4, with 7 bases aligning to TRBD1. The V gene end was trimmed by 9 bases and the J gene end by 4 bases; junction bases not matched to a gene: 1. The CDR3 runs to 11 residues. The chain's CDR3 is CASQGADTQYF. DNA for the CDR3: TGTGCCAGTCAGGGGGCAGATACGCAGTATTTT.

CDR3: CASSYLQTIVTDTQYF. DNA for the CDR3: TGTGCCAGCAGTTACTTGCAGACTATTGTTACAGATACGCAGTATTTT. V and J are TRBV6-6 and TRBJ2-3; D might be TRBD2 (5 bases). CDR1 and CDR2 from the germline V gene are MNHNY and SVGAGI (reference sequence). This CDR3 comprises 16 residues. V lost 1 base and J 3 bases, leaving 14 bases between the germline ends.

This clone was detected once. The chain has TRBV4-3 and TRBJ1-2, with a tentative D call TRBD1 (6 bases). Germline CDR1 reads LGHNA; CDR2 reads YSLEER. V was shortened by 1 base and J by 4 bases, with 13 bases between the two germline ends. This CDR3 comprises 15 residues. Here the CDR3 reads CASSQVLGQTYGYTF. As DNA, the CDR3 is TGCGCCAGCAGCCAAGTATTAGGACAGACCTATGGCTACACCTTC.

The CDR3 is CASSLIQGEEKLFF. DNA for the CDR3: TGTGCCAGCAGCTTAATCCAGGGGGAGGAAAAACTGTTTTTT. The V call is TRBV6-6, the J call TRBJ1-4, with 7 bases lining up with TRBD1. J lost 8 bases, V lost 6 bases, and 9 bases had no gene match. The germline gives CDR1 MNHNY, CDR2 SVGAGI (reference sequence). CDR3 length: 14 amino acids.

The CDR3 reads CASSLDQLSEQYF. CDR3 nucleotide sequence: TGTGCCAGCAGCTTAGACCAATTGAGCGAGCAGTACTTC. The chain couples TRBV11-3 to TRBJ2-7; D unclear. V gave up 0 bases and J gave up 6 bases, with 9 bases separating them. The CDR3 consists of 13 residues. Germline V gene sequence: CDR1 SGHNT, CDR2 YENEEA.

This sequence joins TRBV19 and TRBJ1-3; D is possibly TRBD1 (6 bases). The CDR3 sequence is 15 residues long. Germline V gene data show CDR1 as LNHDA and CDR2 as SQIVND (reference sequence). Trimming removed 1 base from V and 0 bases from J, with 7 bases in between. For the CDR3, the DNA is TGTGCCAGTAGTATAGGGACAGTCTCTGGAAACACCATATATTTT. Its protein is CASSIGTVSGNTIYF.

The CDR3 protein is CASSGGRSPSTDTQYF. CDR3 coding DNA: TGTGCCAGCAGCGGAGGAAGATCTCCTAGCACAGATACGCAGTATTTT. V gene TRBV7-8 combines with J gene TRBJ2-3; possible D gene TRBD2, 5 bases. Germline CDR1 reads SGHVS; CDR2 reads FQNEAQ. The ends were cut back, 5 bases at V and 0 bases at J, with 15 bases in the middle. The CDR3 covers 16 residues.

The chain couples TRBV29-1 to TRBJ1-1, with a tentative D call TRBD1 (5 bases). CDR1 and CDR2 (germline): SQVTM, ANQGSEA. The CDR3 loop spans 13 amino acids. The ends were cut back, 4 bases at V and 2 bases at J, with 11 bases in the middle. The CDR3 sequence is CSVALTVNTEAFF. The CDR3 coding sequence is TGCAGCGTTGCCTTGACAGTTAACACTGAAGCTTTCTTT.

The V call is TRBV6-6, the J call TRBJ2-7; 9 bases are a match to TRBD2. V shed 5 bases and J 0 bases; nucleotides not matched to a gene: 8. This CDR3 has 16 amino acids. Germline V lookup: CDR1 MNHNY, CDR2 SVGAGI (reference sequence). The CDR3: CASSRGTSGYSYEQYF. CDR3 DNA: TGTGCCAGCAGTCGAGGTACTAGCGGGTACTCCTACGAGCAGTACTTC.

The rearrangement links TRBV27 to TRBJ2-1; D gene unclear. Germline CDR1 and CDR2: MNHEY and SMNVEV (reference sequence). V was clipped by 6 bases and J by 10 bases, with 13 bases between them. The CDR3 is 12 residues long. The CDR3 sequence: CASSTPPGEQFF. The CDR3 nucleotides are TGTGCCAGCAGCACACCCCCTGGGGAGCAGTTCTTC.

This chain uses TRBV5-1 with TRBJ1-4; a possible D gene is TRBD1 (6 bases). The CDR3 sequence is 17 residues long. With 2 bases removed from V and 3 bases from J, the gap between germline ends came to 17 bases. Germline CDR1 reads SGHRS; CDR2 reads YFSETQ. The CDR3 spells CASSFIAPDSSNEKLFF. DNA of the CDR3: TGCGCCAGCAGCTTTATTGCCCCGGACAGCTCTAATGAAAAACTGTTTTTT.

The chain has TRBV7-2 and TRBJ2-7, with a possible D match to TRBD1 (5 bases). Germline CDR1 reads SGHTA; CDR2 reads FQGNSA. CDR3 size: 14 residues. V was trimmed by 1 base and J by 3 bases, leaving 10 bases between them. CDR3 DNA sequence: TGTGCCAGCAGCTTAGGGGGCCGTCTCTACGAGCAGTACTTC. This sequence encodes CASSLGGRLYEQYF.

The gene calls are TRBV27 and TRBJ1-5; tentative D call: TRBD1 (5 bases). V lost 3 bases to trimming and J lost 7 bases, with 10 bases between them. CDR3 length: 13 residues. Germline CDR1 reads MNHEY; CDR2 reads SMNVEV (reference sequence). CDR3 residues: CASSFQGGQPQHF. The DNA for the CDR3 is TGTGCCAGCAGTTTCCAGGGAGGCCAGCCCCAGCATTTT.

The genes are TRBV5-1 and TRBJ2-7; D call uncertain. This CDR3 is 14 amino acids long. Trimming cost V 0 bases and J 0 bases, with 7 bases left between them. In germline, CDR1 is SGHRS, CDR2 YFSETQ. The DNA for the CDR3 is TGCGCCAGCAGCTTGGGTCAGGCCTCCTACGAGCAGTACTTC. Translation gives CASSLGQASYEQYF.

This clone was detected once. The V call is TRBV6-1, the J call TRBJ1-5; the match to TRBD1 covers 7 bases. This CDR3 is 16 amino acids long. Germline CDR1 and CDR2: MNHNS and SASEGT. The ends lost 3 bases at V and 4 bases at J; junction bases unmatched: 9. The CDR3 here is CASSEAGQEKNQPQHF. The DNA for the CDR3 is TGTGCCAGCAGTGAGGCCGGACAGGAGAAAAATCAGCCCCAGCATTTT.

This clone was found a few times. The chain joins TRBV21-1 to TRBJ1-2; TRBD1 was called by the table and not checked on the DNA. TRBV21-1 is labeled a pseudogene. This CDR3 spans 15 amino acids. The CDR3 is CASSKASDRDYGYTF. The CDR3 nucleotides read TGTGCCAGCAGCAAAGCTTCGGACAGGGACTATGGCTACACCTTC.

CDR3 protein: CASSLAPSYEQYF. Here the CDR3 DNA reads TGTGCCAGCAGCTTGGCCCCCTCCTACGAGCAGTACTTC. The chain is built from TRBV5-6 and TRBJ2-7; D call uncertain. The CDR3 sequence is 13 residues long. V was trimmed by 0 bases and J by 0 bases, leaving 4 bases between them. The germline CDR1 and CDR2 sequences are SGHDT and YYEEEE.

The chain employs TRBV2 and TRBJ1-6, with D perhaps TRBD1 (5 bases). This CDR3 has 12 amino acids. V was clipped by 5 bases and J by 9 bases, with 8 bases between them. Germline V gene sequence: CDR1 SNHLY, CDR2 FYNNEI. The CDR3 DNA follows: TGTGCCAGCAGTTTTCAGGGTTCACCCCTCCACTTT. Protein sequence: CASSFQGSPLHF.

In DNA form, the CDR3 reads TGTGCCAGTACGGTCACTGCACTTTACAATGAGCAGTTCTTC. It translates to CASTVTALYNEQFF. V is TRBV19 and J is TRBJ2-1, with unresolved D. This CDR3 has 14 residues. The ends were cut back, 7 bases at V and 4 bases at J, with 14 bases in the middle. Per the germline V gene, CDR1 is LNHDA and CDR2 is SQIVND (reference sequence).